A selection of T cell receptor beta chains follows, all from one sample in a study of cytomegalovirus exposure and HLA in healthy donors. Method: immunoSEQ multiplex PCR; TCRdb's copy keeps in-frame clones and lacks some. The table lists roughly 68,000 clones, around 64% of them singletons, with approximately 21% in the top ten. The sequenced sample consisted of PBMCs. The receptors shown here come from a man aged 40-49 years in good health and CMV-seropositive. CDR3s include the opening cysteine and the closing phenylalanine or tryptophan. A D gene is named only where the DNA matches it firmly. Size tells how often a clone was seen (once, few, many) or the class of an expanded clone, and some rows leave it out.

>TRBV29-1|.|.|TRBJ1-1
CSVEAVLNTEAFF
TGCAGCGTTGAAGCTGTCCTGAACACTGAAGCTTTCTTT
>TRBV6-1|.|TRBD2|TRBJ2-5
CASKVALAGSETQYF
TGTGCCAGCAAGGTCGCGCTAGCGGGGTCGGAGACCCAGTACTTC
>TRBV19|.|.|TRBJ1-1
CASRPRSLNTEAFF
TGTGCCAGCCGACCGAGGTCCCTGAACACTGAAGCTTTCTTT
>TRBV7-6|few|TRBD1|TRBJ2-7
CASSWGQGLYEQYF
TGTGCCAGCAGCTGGGGACAGGGGCTTTACGAGCAGTACTTC
>TRBV7-2|.|TRBD1|TRBJ2-7
CASSLRQGSYEQYF
TGTGCCAGCAGCCTACGACAGGGATCCTACGAGCAGTACTTC
>TRBV5-4|.|TRBD2|TRBJ2-2
CASSLGAGGKTGELFF
TGTGCCAGCAGCTTAGGAGCGGGGGGAAAGACCGGGGAGCTGTTTTTT
>TRBV6-5|.|.|TRBJ2-7
CASGEGGPPYEQYF
TGTGCCAGCGGGGAGGGGGGACCGCCCTACGAGCAGTACTTC
>TRBV6-5|.|.|TRBJ2-6
CASTDSLSGANVLTF
TGTGCCAGCACCGACAGCCTCTCTGGGGCCAACGTCCTGACTTTC
>TRBV6-6|.|.|TRBJ2-7
CASSYPGGSYEQYF
TGTGCCAGCAGTTACCCCGGCGGCTCCTACGAGCAGTACTTC
>TRBV5-4|.|TRBD1|TRBJ2-5
CASANLEWTGGTETQYF
TGTGCCAGCGCCAATTTAGAATGGACAGGGGGCACGGAGACTCAGTACTTC
>TRBV18|.|.|TRBJ2-3
CASSPDYLSTDTQYF
TGTGCCAGCTCACCGGACTACCTTAGCACAGATACGCAGTATTTT
>TRBV5-5|few|.|TRBJ2-7
CASSSSGRTASYEQYF
TGTGCCAGCAGCTCGAGTGGTAGGACAGCTTCCTACGAGCAGTACTTC
>TRBV15|.|.|TRBJ2-7
CATSGGWGRSSYEQYF
TGTGCCACCAGCGGAGGTTGGGGCAGGAGCTCCTACGAGCAGTACTTC
>TRBV30|.|.|TRBJ1-1
CAWSVWGLDTEAFF
TGTGCCTGGAGTGTTTGGGGGCTGGACACTGAAGCTTTCTTT
>TRBV28|.|TRBD1|TRBJ2-7
CASTQTGQGTYEQYF
TGTGCCAGCACCCAAACGGGACAGGGCACCTACGAGCAGTACTTC
>TRBV28|.|.|TRBJ1-5
CASSLWPGSQPQHF
TGTGCCAGCAGTTTATGGCCGGGATCTCAGCCCCAGCATTTT
>TRBV11-3|once|.|TRBJ2-3
CASSLETGTTDTQYF
TGTGCCAGCAGCTTAGAGACAGGAACCACAGATACGCAGTATTTT
>TRBV30|.|.|TRBJ2-3
CAWSVQEDTQYF
TGTGCCTGGAGTGTACAGGAAGATACGCAGTATTTT
>TRBV6-5|.|.|TRBJ2-2
CASSYDRNTGELFF
TGTGCCAGCAGTTACGACAGAAACACCGGGGAGCTGTTTTTT
>TRBV30|.|.|TRBJ2-3
CAWSPLGVSATDTQYF
TGTGCCTGGAGCCCGCTAGGCGTCTCAGCCACAGATACGCAGTATTTT
>TRBV18|.|.|TRBJ1-3
CASSSPGGEGNTIYF
TGTGCCAGCTCTTCCCCGGGAGGAGAAGGAAACACCATATATTTT
>TRBV5-1|few|.|TRBJ2-5
CASSSVTEETQYF
TGCGCCAGCAGCTCGGTAACGGAAGAGACCCAGTACTTC
>TRBV5-6|.|.|TRBJ1-1
CASSLVVSAAGTEAFF
TGTGCCAGCAGCTTGGTCGTAAGTGCAGCGGGAACTGAAGCTTTCTTT
>TRBV6-1|.|TRBD2|TRBJ2-5
CASTRAGGSETQYF
TGTGCCAGCACTAGGGCGGGGGGGAGCGAGACCCAGTACTTC
>TRBV6-7|once|.|TRBJ1-6
CASSPLPGSYNSPLHF
TGTGCCAGCAGTCCCCTCCCAGGATCCTATAATTCACCCCTCCACTTT
>TRBV28|.|TRBD2|TRBJ2-3
CASSFLAGYTDTQYF
TGTGCCAGCAGTTTTTTAGCGGGGTACACAGATACGCAGTATTTT
>TRBV10-1|.|TRBD1|TRBJ2-7
CASRAGQGLSHEQYF
TGCGCCAGCAGAGCAGGACAGGGGTTGTCTCACGAGCAGTACTTC
>TRBV11-3|once|TRBD1|TRBJ2-7
CASSQHRGSYEQYF
TGTGCCAGCAGCCAACACAGGGGCTCCTACGAGCAGTACTTC
>TRBV7-2|.|.|TRBJ2-7
CASSLPRTSQLDYEQYF
TGTGCCAGCAGCTTACCCAGGACATCTCAGCTAGACTACGAGCAGTACTTC
>TRBV27|.|.|TRBJ1-4
CASSPHLGAPNEKLFF
TGTGCCAGCAGTCCCCATCTGGGGGCCCCAAACGAAAAACTGTTTTTT
>TRBV30|.|TRBD2|TRBJ2-7
CAWRIKARTSGDEQYF
TGTGCCTGGAGGATAAAAGCTCGGACTAGCGGGGACGAGCAGTACTTC
>TRBV11-2|.|.|TRBJ2-1
CASSPRLHSYNEQFF
TGTGCCAGCAGCCCGCGACTACATAGCTACAATGAGCAGTTCTTC
>TRBV11-2|.|.|TRBJ2-4
CASSLEGLGNIQYF
TGTGCCAGCAGCTTAGAAGGTCTCGGGAACATTCAGTACTTC
>TRBV7-9|.|TRBD1|TRBJ1-1
CASSPKFRDRGDTEAFF
TGTGCCAGCAGCCCGAAATTCCGGGACAGGGGAGACACTGAAGCTTTCTTT
>TRBV12-2|.|.|TRBJ1-5
CASRFGEPQHF
TGTGCAAGTCGCTTCGGTGAGCCCCAGCATTTT
>TRBV28|.|.|TRBJ1-3
CASSPLGSGNTIYF
TGTGCCAGCAGTCCCCTCGGGTCTGGAAACACCATATATTTT
>TRBV5-8|.|.|TRBJ2-5
CASSPDAAGYSTETQYF
TGTGCCAGCAGCCCAGATGCAGCAGGGTATTCTACGGAGACCCAGTACTTC
>TRBV6-1|few|.|TRBJ1-1
CASSEIALNTEAFF
TGTGCCAGCAGTGAAATAGCCTTGAACACTGAAGCTTTCTTT
>TRBV10-1|.|.|TRBJ1-1
CASTRWTENTEAFF
TGCGCCAGCACCCGATGGACAGAGAACACTGAAGCTTTCTTT
>TRBV6-5|few|.|TRBJ1-2
CASSSSGLGYTF
TGTGCCAGCAGTTCGTCAGGGCTCGGCTACACCTTC
>TRBV2|many|TRBD1|TRBJ1-1
CASTPTGRSTEAFF
TGTGCCAGCACTCCGACAGGGAGGAGCACTGAAGCTTTCTTT
>TRBV4-2|.|.|TRBJ2-1
CASSQASGLQSSYNEQFF
TGTGCCAGCAGCCAAGCGTCCGGCCTACAGAGCTCCTACAATGAGCAGTTCTTC
>TRBV5-6|few|.|TRBJ1-2
CASSLRGSYGYTF
TGTGCCAGCAGCTTAAGAGGGAGCTATGGCTACACCTTC
>TRBV19|once|.|TRBJ1-4
CASSSLGGDEKLFF
TGTGCCAGTAGTTCCCTCGGGGGGGATGAAAAACTGTTTTTT
>TRBV28|few|TRBD1|TRBJ1-2
CASSSTGVGYGYTF
TGTGCCAGCAGTTCGACAGGGGTAGGCTATGGCTACACCTTC
>TRBV4-3|.|.|TRBJ2-1
CASSRESGDEQFF
TGCGCCAGCAGCCGGGAATCCGGGGATGAGCAGTTCTTC
>TRBV4-1|.|TRBD1|TRBJ1-1
CASRPGTALRRTEAFF
TGCGCCAGCAGGCCGGGGACAGCCCTAAGGAGGACTGAAGCTTTCTTT
>TRBV7-2|.|TRBD1|TRBJ2-5
CASSLNTGGWWGETQYF
TGTGCCAGCAGCTTAAATACAGGGGGTTGGTGGGGGGAGACCCAGTACTTC